The 21 T cell receptor beta chains listed next were all sequenced from one sample in a study of brain T cells in children with intractable seizures. Profiled with immunoSEQ multiplex PCR; TCRdb holds only in-frame clones, not every one. The sample has about 340,000 clones; nearly 95% are singletons. As to time point: blood from clinic visit 5 months post-surgery; TSC patient then seizure free. The material was peripheral blood, obtained around 5 months after surgery. The receptors were sampled from a boy younger than two with tuberous sclerosis and intractable seizures.

V gene TRBV19 combines with J gene TRBJ1-4; D gene uncertain. Germline V gene data show CDR1 as LNHDA and CDR2 as SQIVND (reference sequence). CDR3 length: 13 amino acids. The V end lost 3 bases, the J end lost 7 bases, and 9 bases lay between the germline ends. CDR3 DNA: TGTGCCAGTAGTATTCCGGGATCTGAAAAACTGTTTTTT. This sequence encodes CASSIPGSEKLFF.

V usage is TRBV4-1 and J usage is TRBJ2-2; D gene uncertain. Germline CDR1 and CDR2: MGHRA and YSYEKL. V was pared by 0 bases and J by 7 bases, with 15 bases between. CDR3 length equals 16 residues. The CDR3 region has the DNA TGCGCCAGCAGCCAAGATGGCCGAGGATCGATCGGGGAGCTGTTTTTT. Encoded protein: CASSQDGRGSIGELFF.

In nucleotides, the CDR3 is TGTGCCAGTAGTATGCGGCCAGGGCAATACAATGAGCAGTTCTTC. As protein: CASSMRPGQYNEQFF. The chain links TRBV19 to TRBJ2-1; tentatively, D is TRBD1 (5 bases). Between the trimmed V and J ends, which lost 3 bases and 4 bases, there was a span of 13 bases. From germline, CDR1 is LNHDA and CDR2 SQIVND (reference sequence). CDR3 length equals 15 residues.

The gene calls are TRBV5-1 and TRBJ2-5; D perhaps matches TRBD2 (6 bases). The CDR3 is 14 residues long. V was pared by 9 bases and J by 2 bases, with 17 bases between. Germline V gene data show CDR1 as SGHRS and CDR2 as YFSETQ. CDR3: CATSTGGTQETQYF. CDR3 coding DNA: TGCGCCACCAGTACTGGCGGGACTCAAGAGACCCAGTACTTC. The variable domain in full, completed from reference TRBV5-1 and TRBJ2-5, reads KAGVTQTPRYLIKTRGQQVTLSCSPISGHRSVSWYQQTPGQGLQFLFEYFSETQRNKGNFPGRFSGRQFSNSRSEMNVSTLELGDSALYLCATSTGGTQETQYFGPGTRLLVL.

This clone has only one observation. The chain has TRBV18 and TRBJ1-6, with a tentative D call TRBD1 (5 bases). V was pared by 7 bases and J by 10 bases, with 26 bases between. The CDR3 is made up of 17 amino acids. Germline V gene sequence: CDR1 KGHSH, CDR2 LQKENI. The DNA for the CDR3 is TGTGCCAGCTTACCTGCCGAACGACGGGGCCTGGGGTCACCCCTCCACTTT. Its translation is CASLPAERRGLGSPLHF. The full variable domain, its missing parts supplied by reference TRBV18 and TRBJ1-6, is NAGVMQNPRHLVRRRGQEARLRCSPMKGHSHVYWYRQLPEEGLKFMVYLQKENIIDESGMPKERFSAEFPKEGPSILRIQQVVRGDSAAYFCASLPAERRGLGSPLHFGNGTRLTVT.

This rearrangement joins TRBV12-5 to TRBJ1-5, with 8 bases that match TRBD1. The CDR3 totals 14 residues. Germline lookup yields CDR1 LGHNT and CDR2 FRNRAP. V was clipped by 4 bases and J by 6 bases; unmatched bases: 5. The chain's CDR3 is CASGSGGKGQPQHF. In nucleotides, the CDR3 is TGTGCTAGTGGTTCAGGGGGCAAGGGTCAGCCCCAGCATTTT.

The V and J genes are TRBV2 and TRBJ2-1, with 8 bases identical to TRBD2. V shed 9 bases and J 8 bases; nucleotides not matched to a gene: 9. Looked up from germline, CDR1 is SNHLY and CDR2 is FYNNEI. This CDR3 has 13 amino acids. In nucleotides, the CDR3 is TGTGCCAGTTTGGAGCGGGAGAGGGATGAGCAGTTCTTC. This sequence encodes CASLERERDEQFF. The full variable domain, in which reference TRBV2 and TRBJ2-1 provide the parts outside the CDR3, is EPEVTQTPSHQVTQMGQEVILRCVPISNHLYFYWYRQILGQKVEFLVSFYNNEISEKSEIFDDQFSVERPDGSNFTLKIRSTKLEDSAMYFCASLERERDEQFFGPGTRLTVL.

The CDR3 region has the DNA TGTGCCAGCGGAAGGGACAGGGCTGATCAGCCCCAGCATTTT. It codes for CASGRDRADQPQHF. V gene TRBV2 combines with J gene TRBJ1-5, with 9 bases aligning to TRBD1. V lost 8 bases to trimming and J lost 5 bases; unmatched junction nucleotides: 7. Germline V CDR1 and CDR2: SNHLY, FYNNEI. This CDR3 has 14 amino acids.

CDR3 amino acids: CAWSVLSEKLFF. CDR3 in DNA: TGTGCCTGGAGTGTACTAAGTGAAAAACTGTTTTTT. The chain employs TRBV30 and TRBJ1-4; D is uncertain. The CDR3 has 12 residues. Germline loops: CDR1 GTSNPN, CDR2 SVGIG (reference sequence). V shed 0 bases and J shed 7 bases, with 6 bases lying between them.

The rearrangement uses TRBV6-5 and TRBJ1-2; D uncertain. The CDR3 sequence is 11 residues long. Germline V gene sequence: CDR1 MNHEY, CDR2 SVGAGI. V was cut by 8 bases and J by 0 bases, with 4 bases left in between. The CDR3 loop is CASAANYGYTF. The CDR3 region has the DNA TGTGCCAGCGCGGCTAACTATGGCTACACCTTC.

Written as DNA, the CDR3 is TGTGCCACGGGGGAGACGAAGAACGAAGCTTTCTTT. Its translation: CATGETKNEAFF. The chain joins TRBV2 to TRBJ1-1; TRBD1 is a possible D gene (5 bases). Trimming took 10 bases from V and 8 from J, leaving 17 bases between them. The CDR3 sequence is 12 residues long. Germline CDR1 is SNHLY and CDR2 is FYNNEI. Complete variable domain (other parts from reference TRBV2 and TRBJ1-1): EPEVTQTPSHQVTQMGQEVILRCVPISNHLYFYWYRQILGQKVEFLVSFYNNEISEKSEIFDDQFSVERPDGSNFTLKIRSTKLEDSAMYFCATGETKNEAFFGQGTRLTVV.

This clone was observed a single time. The J gene is TRBJ1-1, the V gene TRBV9; D gene unclear. With 0 bases removed from V and 0 bases from J, the gap between germline ends came to 21 bases. Per germline, CDR1 SGDLS and CDR2 YYNGEE. There are 19 residues in the CDR3. CDR3 protein: CASSVAGGFGPSMNTEAFF. In DNA, the CDR3 is TGTGCCAGCAGCGTAGCGGGAGGGTTCGGGCCTTCGATGAACACTGAAGCTTTCTTT.

The chain joins TRBV6-5 to TRBJ2-7, with a possible D match to TRBD1 (7 bases). Germline loops: CDR1 MNHEY, CDR2 SVGAGI. The CDR3 has 13 amino acids. V was trimmed by 7 bases and J by 8 bases, leaving 18 bases between them. This chain's CDR3 is CASTSTGRTKQYF. CDR3 in DNA: TGTGCCAGCACCTCGACAGGGAGGACGAAGCAGTACTTC.

This clone was detected only once. The CDR3 is CASSPQRERSGANVLTF. CDR3 nucleotide sequence: TGTGCCAGCAGCCCTCAGCGTGAGAGATCTGGGGCCAACGTCCTGACTTTC. This chain joins TRBV14 and TRBJ2-6; no clear D gene. CDR1 is SGHDN, CDR2 FVKESK, per germline. The CDR3 consists of 17 residues. V lost 4 bases and J 1 base, leaving 14 bases between the germline ends.

J is TRBJ1-4 and V is TRBV13; D uncertain. Deletions cut 1 base from V and 8 bases from J, with 5 bases between. The CDR3 covers 12 residues. The germline V gene has CDR1 PRHDT and CDR2 FYEKMQ (reference sequence). The CDR3 spells CASSLDGEKLFF. CDR3 DNA: TGTGCCAGCAGCTTAGATGGGGAAAAACTGTTTTTT.

The rearrangement uses TRBV24-1 and TRBJ1-2; the D gene is possibly TRBD1 (6 bases). With 3 bases removed from V and 8 bases from J, the gap between germline ends came to 18 bases. In germline, CDR1 is KGHDR, CDR2 SFDVKD. CDR3 length equals 15 residues. The CDR3 nucleotides read TGTGCCACCAGTGATACCGGGACACGGGCAGGAGGCTACACCTTC. Its translation is CATSDTGTRAGGYTF.

The chain carries TRBV4-2 and TRBJ1-3; D unresolved. V was pared by 0 bases and J by 2 bases, with 11 bases between. Germline lookup yields CDR1 LGHNA and CDR2 YNFKEQ. There are 16 residues in the CDR3. Here the CDR3 reads CASSQEMDVPGNTIYF. Here the CDR3 DNA reads TGTGCCAGCAGCCAAGAAATGGATGTCCCTGGAAACACCATATATTTT.

V gene TRBV7-8 combines with J gene TRBJ1-2; TRBD1 might be the D (5 bases). Trimming shortened V by 0 bases and J by 8 bases, and 13 bases separated the two germline ends. Germline values: CDR1 SGHVS, CDR2 FQNEAQ. The CDR3 contains 14 residues. The CDR3 coding sequence is TGTGCCAGCAGCTTAGCGTTGATTCAGGGAGGCTACACCTTC. Amino acids: CASSLALIQGGYTF.

This clone has ten or more counts. This chain links TRBV11-3 with TRBJ2-5; D possibly corresponds to TRBD2 (5 bases). The germline V gene has CDR1 SGHNT and CDR2 YENEEA. The CDR3 extends over 14 amino acids. Trimming removed 5 bases at V and 0 bases at J, with 10 bases between. The CDR3 protein is CASSPRDHQETQYF. The CDR3 nucleotides read TGTGCCAGCAGCCCACGGGATCACCAAGAGACCCAGTACTTC.

The chain uses TRBV11-3 and TRBJ2-1; weak D call: TRBD1 (5 bases). From germline, CDR1 is SGHNT and CDR2 YENEEA. The CDR3 contains 18 residues. The V and J ends lost 5 bases and 7 bases respectively, with 27 bases between them. CDR3 coding DNA: TGTGCCAGCAGCCTCGATAGACAGTTAAGTATGAGGTTAAATGAGCAGTTCTTC. Translated: CASSLDRQLSMRLNEQFF. Full variable domain (rest looked up from reference TRBV11-3 and TRBJ2-1): EAGVVQSPRYKIIEKKQPVAFWCNPISGHNTLYWYLQNLGQGPELLIRYENEEAVDDSQLPKDRFSAERLKGVDSTLKIQPAELGDSAVYLCASSLDRQLSMRLNEQFFGPGTRLTVL.

V and J are TRBV7-8 and TRBJ1-2; D is possibly TRBD1 (5 bases). V lost 3 bases, J lost 4 bases, and 12 bases lay in between. The germline gives CDR1 SGHVS, CDR2 FQNEAQ. The CDR3 is 14 residues long. CDR3 DNA sequence: TGTGCCAGCAGCTTGAGGGACCCGCGCTATGGCTACACCTTC. This gives the protein CASSLRDPRYGYTF.